The 19 T cell receptor beta chains in this list originate from one sample, sequenced in a study of blood T cell repertoires in COVID-19 (dated by TCRdb to 2020 to 2022). Library generation was performed with the immunoSEQ multiplex PCR assay. TCRdb retrieved this table from immuneACCESS and kept in-frame rearrangements only. Not all clones are present; in checked studies, unresolved V genes account for under half, and no reason is known for the remainder. The sample contains roughly 200,000 clones, around 85% of them found a single time. The leading ten clones occupy approximately 9.9% of the sample. The sequenced sample was peripheral blood. These receptors were taken from a human donor with active or convalescent COVID-19. The donor label of this sample is uncertain.

This clone was found a few times. V gene TRBV6-5 combines with J gene TRBJ1-2; D may be TRBD1 (6 bases). CDR3 length: 12 amino acids. CDR1 is MNHEY and CDR2 is SVGAGI in the germline V gene. V lost 6 bases and J 6 bases, leaving 11 bases between the germline ends. CDR3 loop: CASSQQGNGYTF. The CDR3 DNA sequence: TGTGCCAGCAGCCAACAGGGTAATGGCTACACCTTC.

This chain connects TRBV7-9 to TRBJ2-3; a weak D match, TRBD2 (5 bases). The ends were cut back, 3 bases at V and 2 bases at J, with 9 bases in the middle. Per germline, CDR1 SEHNR and CDR2 FQNEAQ (reference sequence). CDR3 length: 14 amino acids. This CDR3 is CASSFGSVTDTQYF. Written as DNA, the CDR3 is TGTGCCAGCAGCTTTGGGAGCGTCACAGATACGCAGTATTTT. The full variable domain, rest sourced from reference TRBV7-9 and TRBJ2-3, is DTGVSQNPRHKITKRGQNVTFRCDPISEHNRLYWYRQTLGQGPEFLTYFQNEAQLEKSRLLSDRFSAERPKGSFSTLEIQRTEQGDSAMYLCASSFGSVTDTQYFGPGTRLTVL.

The rearrangement links TRBV11-3 to TRBJ2-1; 14 bases map to TRBD2. Germline loops: CDR1 SGHNT, CDR2 YENEEA. The CDR3 contains 15 residues. Germline trimming cut 3 bases from V and 6 bases from J; bases unmatched to any gene: 1. CDR3 loop: CASSFGLAGGNEQFF. The CDR3 DNA is TGTGCCAGCAGCTTCGGACTAGCGGGGGGCAATGAGCAGTTCTTC.

The chain employs TRBV5-1 and TRBJ2-7, with TRBD1 matching over 8 bases. In germline, CDR1 is SGHRS, CDR2 YFSETQ. This CDR3 region has 17 residues. V lost 0 bases and J lost 1; bases outside the gene matches: 9. The chain's CDR3 is CASSLAVVGTGSYEQYF. The CDR3 nucleotides read TGCGCCAGCAGCTTGGCCGTGGTGGGGACAGGATCCTACGAGCAGTACTTC.

This clone was counted once. This chain joins TRBV5-1 and TRBJ2-6, with unresolved D. The CDR3 length is 15 residues. Germline V lookup: CDR1 SGHRS, CDR2 YFSETQ. V lost 6 bases and J 0 bases, leaving 10 bases between the germline ends. CDR3 sequence (DNA): TGCGCCAGCAAAGCGTCCAACTCTGGGGCCAACGTCCTGACTTTC. Translated, it gives CASKASNSGANVLTF.

The rearrangement uses TRBV11-2 and TRBJ2-7, with TRBD2 matching 7 bases. Per germline, CDR1 SGHAT and CDR2 FQNNGV. The CDR3 totals 12 residues. The V segment lost 3 bases and the J segment 10 bases; nucleotides outside the gene matches: 6. The CDR3 region is CASSFGVGLQYF. CDR3 sequence (DNA): TGTGCCAGCAGCTTTGGGGTGGGACTACAGTACTTC.

The chain employs TRBV9 and TRBJ2-1; D is ambiguous. The V end lost 0 bases, the J end lost 5 bases, and 3 bases lay between the germline ends. CDR1 is SGDLS, CDR2 YYNGEE, per germline. CDR3 size: 12 residues. The DNA of the CDR3 is TGTGCCAGCAGCGTAGCCGACAATGAGCAGTTCTTC. This translates into CASSVADNEQFF.

This sequence joins TRBV4-1 and TRBJ1-5, with unresolved D. The CDR3 length is 16 residues. The V gene's germline CDR1 is MGHRA and CDR2 YSYEKL. V lost 0 bases and J 2 bases, leaving 11 bases between the germline ends. This CDR3 reads CASSQDPRLGNQPQHF. In DNA, the CDR3 is TGCGCCAGCAGCCAAGATCCCCGCCTAGGCAATCAGCCCCAGCATTTT.

This chain uses TRBV19 with TRBJ1-1, with 7 bases aligning to TRBD1. Germline trimming cut 7 bases from V and 3 bases from J; bases unmatched to any gene: 8. CDR1 is LNHDA and CDR2 is SQIVND in the germline V gene (reference sequence). CDR3 length equals 14 residues. CDR3 DNA sequence: TGTGCCAGTAACCCACAGGGGTCATACACTGAAGCTTTCTTT. This gives the protein CASNPQGSYTEAFF.

This CDR3 reads CASGETTIQETQYF. The CDR3 coding sequence is TGTGCCAGCGGCGAGACTACCATACAAGAGACCCAGTACTTC. The chain combines TRBV7-2 with TRBJ2-5; the D gene is possibly TRBD2 (5 bases). This CDR3 comprises 14 residues. Germline V gene lookup returns CDR1 SGHTA and CDR2 FQGNSA. Trimming took 8 bases from V and 2 from J, leaving 15 bases between them.

V usage is TRBV6-2 or TRBV6-3 and J usage is TRBJ2-3; D ambiguous. V gave up 4 bases and J gave up 3 bases, with 5 bases separating them. CDR1 is MNHEY and CDR2 is SVGEGT in the germline V gene. The CDR3 spans 12 residues. The DNA for the CDR3 is TGTGCCAGCAGTTCAACTACAGATACGCAGTATTTT. Residues: CASSSTTDTQYF.

This clone occurred once. The genes are TRBV4-3 and TRBJ1-2; D is perhaps TRBD1 (5 bases). Germline CDR1 reads LGHNA; CDR2 reads YSLEER. The CDR3 runs 15 residues. V shed 1 base and J shed 1 base, with 10 bases lying between them. CDR3 protein: CASSQARTLNYGYTF. The CDR3 bases are TGCGCCAGCAGCCAAGCCCGGACACTTAACTATGGCTACACCTTC.

The chain recombines TRBV28 with TRBJ1-1; maybe TRBD1 (5 bases). The germline V and J ends were trimmed by 5 bases and 6 bases, with 16 bases remaining between them. This CDR3 is built from 14 residues. In germline, CDR1 is MDHEN, CDR2 SYDVKM. CDR3 residues: CASSNGGKGSEAFF. The CDR3 DNA reads as TGTGCCAGCAGTAATGGGGGGAAGGGGTCTGAAGCTTTCTTT.

This chain joins TRBV21-1 and TRBJ2-4; the D call in the table, TRBD1, was not verified against the DNA. TRBV21-1 is a pseudogene locus. The CDR3 is made up of 15 amino acids. The CDR3 DNA sequence: TGTGCCAGCAGCCCAAAGGCACAGGGGGAAAACATTCAGTACTTC. It encodes CASSPKAQGENIQYF.

The genes are TRBV4-3 and TRBJ2-1; 8 bases align to TRBD2. Germline lookup yields CDR1 LGHNA and CDR2 YSLEER. The V gene end was trimmed by 2 bases and the J gene end by 0 bases; junction bases not matched to a gene: 9. This CDR3 is built from 18 residues. The CDR3: CASSQYTRGGSSYNEQFF. CDR3 DNA sequence: TGCGCCAGCAGCCAATATACGCGCGGGGGGAGCTCCTACAATGAGCAGTTCTTC.

This rearrangement joins TRBV28 to TRBJ2-7; 8 bases match TRBD2. CDR1 is MDHEN, CDR2 SYDVKM, per germline. The V segment lost 1 base and the J segment 1 base; nucleotides outside the gene matches: 3. The CDR3 is made up of 15 amino acids. The CDR3 DNA reads as TGTGCCAGCAGTTTATTAGCGGGGACTTCCTACGAGCAGTACTTC. Translation gives CASSLLAGTSYEQYF.

The genes are TRBV3-1 (or the pseudogene TRBV3-2) and TRBJ2-1, with D unresolved. Germline values: CDR1 LGHDT, CDR2 YNNKEL (reference sequence). V lost 0 bases, J lost 9 bases, and 9 bases lay in between. This CDR3 spans 13 amino acids. The CDR3 spells CASSQDRWSEQFF. DNA of the CDR3: TGTGCCAGCAGCCAAGATAGGTGGAGTGAGCAGTTCTTC.

The CDR3 sequence is CATSDVTRVTDTQYF. CDR3 sequence (DNA): TGTGCCACCAGCGACGTGACTAGGGTCACAGATACGCAGTATTTT. The genes are TRBV15 and TRBJ2-3; D perhaps matches TRBD2 (6 bases). This CDR3 is 15 amino acids long. Germline CDR1 LNHNV, CDR2 YYDKDF (reference sequence). V was cut by 5 bases and J by 2 bases, with 14 bases left in between.

This clone was counted a few times. CDR3 loop: CASSTGQGAGETEAFF. CDR3 bases: TGTGCCAGCAGTACGGGACAGGGGGCCGGAGAGACTGAAGCTTTCTTT. The J gene is TRBJ1-1, the V gene TRBV28; 12 bases fit TRBD1. This CDR3 region has 16 residues. Germline CDR1 is MDHEN and CDR2 is SYDVKM. With V trimmed by 5 bases and J by 5 bases, 9 bases remained unmatched.